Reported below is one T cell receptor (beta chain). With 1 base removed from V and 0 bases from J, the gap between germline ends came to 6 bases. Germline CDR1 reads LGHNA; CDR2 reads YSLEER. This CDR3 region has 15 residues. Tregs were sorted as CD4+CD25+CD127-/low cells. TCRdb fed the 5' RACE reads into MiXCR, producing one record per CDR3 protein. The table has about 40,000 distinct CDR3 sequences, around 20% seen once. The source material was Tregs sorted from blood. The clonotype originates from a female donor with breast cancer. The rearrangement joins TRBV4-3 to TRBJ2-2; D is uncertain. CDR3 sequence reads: CASSQVGTNTGELFF. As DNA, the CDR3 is TGCGCCAGCAGCCAAGTAGGAACGAACACCGGGGAGCTGTTTTTT.